One sample yielded the 4 T cell receptor beta chains listed below, sequenced in a study of beta chain features in type 1 diabetes. TCRB transcripts that were expressed got sequenced, as all of the isolated RNA had been reverse transcribed. The table came from immunoSEQ multiplex PCR; TCRdb's copy has only in-frame clones and leaves some out. This table has 680,000 or so clones, around 16% appearing once. Sequencing input: naive CD4+ T cells from blood. The source is a man aged 18 to 29 in good health.

The chain carries TRBV14 and TRBJ2-2; D is unclear. The V end lost 4 bases, the J end lost 6 bases, and 21 bases lay between the germline ends. CDR1 is SGHDN and CDR2 is FVKESK in the germline V gene. The CDR3 is made up of 17 amino acids. The CDR3 DNA reads TGTGCCAGCAGCCCCCCAGAAGCGAAAGGGTGGCCCGGGGAGCTGTTTTTT. This codes for CASSPPEAKGWPGELFF. The variable domain in full, with the rest retrieved from reference TRBV14 and TRBJ2-2, is EAGVTQFPSHSVIEKGQTVTLRCDPISGHDNLYWYRRVMGKEIKFLLHFVKESKQDESGMPNNRFLAERTGGTYSTLKVQPAELEDSGVYFCASSPPEAKGWPGELFFGEGSRLTVL.

The chain uses TRBV4-3 and TRBJ2-1, with a tentative D call TRBD2 (6 bases). Germline V CDR1 and CDR2: LGHNA, YSLEER. V was pared by 0 bases and J by 2 bases, with 11 bases between. There are 16 residues in the CDR3. The CDR3 here is CASSQDRLVAYNEQFF. The CDR3 DNA reads TGCGCCAGCAGCCAAGATAGACTAGTAGCCTACAATGAGCAGTTCTTC.

The rearrangement links TRBV10-3 to TRBJ2-2; no clear D gene. Per germline, CDR1 ENHRY and CDR2 SYGVKD. The germline V and J ends were trimmed by 0 bases and 4 bases, with 12 bases remaining between them. The CDR3 has 16 amino acids. The CDR3 is CAISESGRILTGELFF. Written as DNA, the CDR3 is TGTGCCATCAGTGAGTCGGGTAGAATCCTCACCGGGGAGCTGTTTTTT.

This clone was seen a few times. The V call is TRBV2, the J call TRBJ1-5, with D unresolved. The germline V gene encodes CDR1 SNHLY and CDR2 FYNNEI. Deletions cut 2 bases from V and 3 bases from J, with 11 bases between. The CDR3 is 15 residues long. The CDR3 loop is CASSESTHANQPQHF. CDR3 nucleotides: TGTGCCAGCAGTGAATCTACTCACGCCAATCAGCCCCAGCATTTT.